One TCR beta chain is described in this entry. Antigen: not known. It was RNA transcripts that yielded the amplified TCR beta CDR3 regions. A set of HTBI primers served as the primers for a first-round RT-PCR of the TCR CDR3. MiXCR, applied by TCRdb to the multiplex PCR reads, yields one record per CDR3 protein. The table records approximately 690,000 distinct CDR3 sequences, more than 20% of them present only once. This sample is drawn from a study of T cells in Graves' hyperthyroidism and ophthalmopathy. Study outcomes and limitations: Patients with ophthalmopathy were separated from those with stable hyperthyroidism by a 13 V-J model. Ophthalmopathy prediction by the model preceded onset by a median approximately 6.1 months.

Source material for PBMCs was over 8 ml fresh peripheral blood. The trim removed 0 bases at V and 5 bases at J, leaving 11 bases unmatched. This CDR3 is built from 17 residues. The germline gives CDR1 LNHDA, CDR2 SQIVND (reference sequence). The J gene is TRBJ2-7, the V gene TRBV19; 9 bases are shared with TRBD2. This clonotype originated in a man between 25 and 39 years old with Graves' ophthalmopathy. Sequenced sample: blood. CDR3 sequence reads: CASSIDRTSAEPHEQYF. The CDR3 nucleotides read TGTGCCAGTAGTATAGACCGGACTAGCGCTGAACCCCACGAGCAGTACTTC.